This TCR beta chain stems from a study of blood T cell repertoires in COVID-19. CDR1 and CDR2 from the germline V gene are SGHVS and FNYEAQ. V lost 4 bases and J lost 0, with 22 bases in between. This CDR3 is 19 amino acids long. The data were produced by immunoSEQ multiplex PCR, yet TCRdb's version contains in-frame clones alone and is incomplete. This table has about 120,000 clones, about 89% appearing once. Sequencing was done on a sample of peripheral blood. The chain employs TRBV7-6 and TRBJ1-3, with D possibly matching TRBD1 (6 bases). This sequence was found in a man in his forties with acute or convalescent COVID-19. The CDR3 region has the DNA TGTGCCAGCAGCTCACCCCCCAGGGCAGGGGTTTCCTCTGGAAACACCATATATTTT. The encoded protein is CASSSPPRAGVSSGNTIYF.